This TCR beta chain originates from a study of blood T cell repertoires in COVID-19. The assay was immunoSEQ multiplex PCR, and TCRdb's table has in-frame clones only and misses some. Counted here are roughly 250,000 clones, 85% to 90% occurring once; the ten biggest clones make up under 10%. The specimen was PBMCs or T cells enriched from blood (not recorded which). The clonotype comes from a man aged 40-55 years who had recovered from COVID-19.

CDR3 nucleotides: TGCGCCAGCAGCCCCCTACAGGGTATCAATGAAAAACTGTTTTTT. Translation gives CASSPLQGINEKLFF. The chain uses TRBV5-1 and TRBJ1-4; D might be TRBD1 (6 bases). This CDR3 is 15 amino acids long. V lost 4 bases and J lost 5, with 15 bases in between. Germline values: CDR1 SGHRS, CDR2 YFSETQ.